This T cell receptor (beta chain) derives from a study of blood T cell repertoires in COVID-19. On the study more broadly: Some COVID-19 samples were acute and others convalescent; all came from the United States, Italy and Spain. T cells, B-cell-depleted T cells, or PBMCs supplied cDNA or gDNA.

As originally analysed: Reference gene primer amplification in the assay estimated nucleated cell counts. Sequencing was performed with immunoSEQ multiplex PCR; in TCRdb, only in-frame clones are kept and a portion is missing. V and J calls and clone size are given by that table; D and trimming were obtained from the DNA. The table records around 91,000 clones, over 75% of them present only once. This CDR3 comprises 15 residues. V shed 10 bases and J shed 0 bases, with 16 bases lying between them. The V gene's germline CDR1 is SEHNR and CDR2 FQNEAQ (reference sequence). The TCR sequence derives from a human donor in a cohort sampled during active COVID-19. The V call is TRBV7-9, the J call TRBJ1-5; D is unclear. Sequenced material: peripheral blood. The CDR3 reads CAILGPGPSNQPQHF. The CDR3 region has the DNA TGTGCCATCCTGGGTCCGGGTCCTAGCAATCAGCCCCAGCATTTT. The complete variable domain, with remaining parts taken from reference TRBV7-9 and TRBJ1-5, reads DTGVSQNPRHKITKRGQNVTFRCDPISEHNRLYWYRQTLGQGPEFLTYFQNEAQLEKSRLLSDRFSAERPKGSFSTLEIQRTEQGDSAMYLCAILGPGPSNQPQHFGDGTRLSIL.